This TCR beta chain was sequenced for a study of T cell responses to AZD1222 COVID-19 vaccine. The study's findings and limits: Repertoire collection took place solely once the T cell response had peaked. The donor group comprised mostly white British people and more females; the analysis possibly underestimated clonal diversity. Nearly half of unique spike-specific TCRs reportedly avoided B.1.351 and B.1.1.7 mutated regions. AZD1222 recipients seropositive at baseline numbered only five to seven.

Profiling relied on immunoSEQ multiplex PCR, and the TCRdb table lists in-frame clones only, not all of them. The table has about 150,000 clones, roughly 87% seen once. Germline-derived CDR1 and CDR2 are LGHDT and YNNKEL (reference sequence). There are 11 residues in the CDR3. With 8 bases removed from V and 9 bases from J, the gap between germline ends came to 8 bases. About this clone itself: No antigen is known for it.

The V and J genes are TRBV3-1 (or the pseudogene TRBV3-2) and TRBJ1-6, with D possibly TRBD1 on 5 matching bases. This specimen was peripheral blood, taken 28 days after the second dose of the MenACWY control vaccine. The sequence was collected from an adult who received the MenACWY meningococcal vaccine as a control. CDR3 coding DNA: TGTGCCAGCGGGACCTTTTCACCCCTCCACTTT. Its protein is CASGTFSPLHF.